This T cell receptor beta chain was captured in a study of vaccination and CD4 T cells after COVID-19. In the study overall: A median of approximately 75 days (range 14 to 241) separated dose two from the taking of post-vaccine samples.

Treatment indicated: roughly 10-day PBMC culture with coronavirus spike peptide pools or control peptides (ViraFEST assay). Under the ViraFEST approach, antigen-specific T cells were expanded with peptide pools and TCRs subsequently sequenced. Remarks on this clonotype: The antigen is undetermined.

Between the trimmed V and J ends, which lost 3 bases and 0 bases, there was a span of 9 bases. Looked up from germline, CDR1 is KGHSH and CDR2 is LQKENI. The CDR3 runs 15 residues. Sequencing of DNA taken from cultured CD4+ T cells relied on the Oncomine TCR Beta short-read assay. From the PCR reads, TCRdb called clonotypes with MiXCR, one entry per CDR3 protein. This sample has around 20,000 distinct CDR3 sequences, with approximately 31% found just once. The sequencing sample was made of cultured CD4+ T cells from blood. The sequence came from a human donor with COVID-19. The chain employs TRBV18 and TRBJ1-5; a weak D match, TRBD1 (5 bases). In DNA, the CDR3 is TGTGCCAGCTCACCGGGAGGGGCTAGCAATCAGCCCCAGCATTTT. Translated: CASSPGGASNQPQHF.